This entry describes one T cell receptor (beta chain). Antigen unknown. Measured with immunoSEQ multiplex PCR; TCRdb has only the in-frame clones, and not every one. The data hold around 100,000 clones, with around 93% observed a single time. These data are taken from a study of PD-L1 blockade in urothelial cancer. Study-wide background: Between 0 and 3 chemotherapy regimens preceded treatment for each patient. Blood drawn 3 weeks (second dose) and 6 weeks after treatment start was analyzed.

Study observations and caveats: Below-median pretreatment blood TCR clonality was associated with improved progression-free and overall survival.

V was pared by 5 bases and J by 3 bases, with 6 bases of the junction left unmatched. In germline, CDR1 is SGHNT, CDR2 YYREEE (reference sequence). The CDR3 contains 14 residues. Time point reported: peripheral blood 6 weeks after treatment start. The V call is TRBV5-4, the J call TRBJ2-7; the match to TRBD1 covers 9 bases. The material was PBMCs, obtained around atezolizumab (anti-PD-L1) treatment. The clonotype comes from a man in his 60s with urothelial cancer. CDR3 DNA sequence: TGTGCCAGCAGTTCCGGGACAGGGTTCTACGAGCAGTACTTC. Protein sequence: CASSSGTGFYEQYF.